The rows below give T cell receptor beta chains drawn from one sample of a study of PD-1 blockade in classical Hodgkin lymphoma. Sequenced by immunoSEQ multiplex PCR; TCRdb stores in-frame clones only, minus some. This table holds about 22,000 clones, approximately 68% found once. Sequenced here: CD4+ T cells from blood, sampled before the fourth cycle of nivolumab. These receptors all come from a human donor with classical Hodgkin lymphoma. The CDR3 runs from the conserved cysteine through the conserved F or W. Fields, in order: J gene, clone size, V gene, D gene, CDR3 protein. The D gene is left open where the match is weak. Clone size is not always given. Where it is, it says once, few, many or a class for expanded clones.

>TRBJ1-1|NA|TRBV14|NA
CASSQLEVGREAFF
>TRBJ2-2|NA|TRBV25-1|NA
CASSSSKRGLYVTGELFF
>TRBJ1-1|NA|TRBV21-1|NA
CASSASGQALNTEAFF
>TRBJ2-7|NA|TRBV11-2|TRBD1
CASSLGTVSSYEQYF
>TRBJ1-6|few|TRBV5-5|TRBD1
CASSKDRDYSPLHF
>TRBJ2-1|NA|TRBV6-6|NA
CATSRGDPYNEQFF
>TRBJ1-1|NA|TRBV5-5|NA
CASSLWVLGRNTEAFF
>TRBJ2-3|NA|TRBV4-3|TRBD2
CASSQDPPSGGVDTQYF
>TRBJ1-4|NA|TRBV19|NA
CASRSGPNNEKLFF
>TRBJ2-4|few|TRBV6-6|NA
CASSYPGGVKNIQYF
>TRBJ1-4|NA|TRBV5-1|NA
CASSSQDQPNEKLFF
>TRBJ1-4|NA|TRBV4-3|NA
CASSQGGTNEKLFF
>TRBJ2-5|NA|TRBV9|NA
CASSVGGIGETQYF
>TRBJ2-7|NA|TRBV20-1|TRBD1
CSAGQGTEQYF
>TRBJ2-7|once|TRBV29-1|NA
CSAGTSTYEQYF
>TRBJ2-5|NA|TRBV7-2|TRBD2
CASSLGAGGLETQYF
>TRBJ1-2|NA|TRBV15|NA
CATSRAQTETYGYTF
>TRBJ2-5|NA|TRBV4-1|TRBD2
CASSRGTSGGAETQYF
>TRBJ2-7|NA|TRBV5-5|NA
CASSFVSTRTASEQYF
>TRBJ2-7|NA|TRBV7-2|NA
CASSLATGSYEQYF
>TRBJ2-7|NA|TRBV12-1|NA
CASSFNYEQYF
>TRBJ2-2|NA|TRBV7-7|NA
CASSLGVWSAGFTGELFF
>TRBJ1-2|NA|TRBV5-1|TRBD1
CASSTRTGGDGYTF
>TRBJ2-2|few|TRBV5-6|TRBD2
CASSSIAGVNTGELFF
>TRBJ2-1|NA|TRBV30|TRBD1
CAWSRQGLPSYNEQFF
>TRBJ2-1|NA|TRBV7-9|NA
CAGGDTRVEQFF
>TRBJ2-3|NA|TRBV5-6|NA
CASSLDGRDGTDTQYF
>TRBJ1-4|few|TRBV6-5|TRBD1
CASKGTVNNEKLFF
>TRBJ2-1|NA|TRBV6-6|TRBD1
CASSKRQGYHNEQFF
>TRBJ1-6|few|TRBV5-7|TRBD1
CASSFLDRGGYNSPLHF
>TRBJ1-3|NA|TRBV11-2|NA
CASSALRAVSGNTIYF
>TRBJ2-2|NA|TRBV5-1|TRBD1
CASSIGQGFGELFF
>TRBJ2-5|NA|TRBV4-2|NA
CASSSLDRVREQYF
>TRBJ1-2|NA|TRBV4-2|TRBD1
CASSPGQGLGYTF
>TRBJ2-5|once|TRBV14|TRBD1
CASSQGPGQGGETQYF
>TRBJ2-1|NA|TRBV19|TRBD1
CASSSGGRGLDEQFF
>TRBJ2-2|NA|TRBV5-1|NA
CASSLDPGDTGELFF
>TRBJ2-7|once|TRBV7-8|NA
CASTDGSSSYEQYF
>TRBJ2-5|NA|TRBV7-2|NA
CASSWPGPRAQYF
>TRBJ1-1|few|TRBV5-1|NA
CASSLDLGRTEAFF
>TRBJ2-4|NA|TRBV5-5|NA
CASSFWAVFLPRNIQYF